The text below deals with one T cell receptor beta chain. As processed by the authors: Amplification of reference gene primers provided the estimated nucleated cell counts. Clones were read by immunoSEQ multiplex PCR, and TCRdb kept only the in-frame ones, dropping some. V, J and clone size derive from that table, while D and trimming were established from the DNA sequence. The sample yields 15,000 to 25,000 clones, more than 80% seen once. The length of the CDR3 is 13 residues. In germline, CDR1 is MDHEN, CDR2 SYDVKM. The V end lost 5 bases, the J end lost 5 bases, and 12 bases lay between the germline ends. The record originates from a study of blood T cell repertoires in COVID-19. Overall study context: Acute and convalescent COVID-19 specimens originated in the United States, Italy and Spain. Sample material is recorded as cDNA or gDNA derived from T cells, B-cell-depleted T cells, or PBMCs.

The receptor's source is a woman between 45 and 65 years old with active COVID-19. The V call is TRBV28, the J call TRBJ2-5; D gene uncertain. The sample comprised peripheral blood. CDR3 in DNA: TGTGCCAGCAGTCCGACCAGGTGGGAGACCCAGTACTTC. It encodes CASSPTRWETQYF.